This T cell receptor (beta chain) was documented in a study of vaccination effects on CD4 cells after COVID-19. Profiled with immunoSEQ multiplex PCR; TCRdb holds only in-frame clones, not every one. The sample has 30,000 to 40,000 clones, roughly 82% seen once. CD4+ T cells were isolated after around ten days of culture. This clone has a handful of counts. Its specificity is not known. The CDR3 has 14 amino acids. The germline gives CDR1 SGHRS, CDR2 YFSETQ. V lost 0 bases to trimming and J lost 4 bases, with 10 bases between them. Study-level findings and limits: At late timepoints after vaccination, vaccine- and infection-induced clones shrank markedly.

Sequencing used CD4+ T cells from PBMCs cultured without peptide, obtained before COVID-19 vaccination. This TCR was recovered from a human donor who received a COVID-19 vaccine. V gene TRBV5-1 combines with J gene TRBJ1-1; D is unclear. The CDR3 DNA reads TGCGCCAGCAGCTTGGATACGGGTACCACTGAAGCTTTCTTT. It yields the protein CASSLDTGTTEAFF.